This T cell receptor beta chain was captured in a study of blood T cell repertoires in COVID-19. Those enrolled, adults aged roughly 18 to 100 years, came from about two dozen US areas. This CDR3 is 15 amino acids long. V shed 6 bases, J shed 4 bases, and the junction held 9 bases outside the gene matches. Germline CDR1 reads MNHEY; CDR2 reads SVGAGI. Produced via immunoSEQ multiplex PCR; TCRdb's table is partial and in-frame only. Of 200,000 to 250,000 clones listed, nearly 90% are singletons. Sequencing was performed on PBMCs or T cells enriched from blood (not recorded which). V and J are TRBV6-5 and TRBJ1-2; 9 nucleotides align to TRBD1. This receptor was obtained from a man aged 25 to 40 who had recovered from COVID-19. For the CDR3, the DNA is TGTGCCAGCAGATACCCGGGACAGGGCACCTATGGCTACACCTTC. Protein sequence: CASRYPGQGTYGYTF.